This T cell receptor (beta chain) appears in the sequencing data of a study of blood T cell repertoires in COVID-19. The CDR3 has 14 amino acids. Germline values: CDR1 SQVTM, CDR2 ANQGSEA. With 1 base removed from V and 0 bases from J, the gap between germline ends came to 10 bases. The table came from immunoSEQ multiplex PCR; TCRdb's copy has only in-frame clones and leaves some out. The sample has about 68,000 clones; 87% are singletons. What was sequenced was peripheral blood. The clonotype comes from a woman aged 45-65 years with COVID-19, enrolled during active disease. This chain joins TRBV29-1 and TRBJ2-7; maybe TRBD1 (6 bases). CDR3 sequence reads: CSVEVRGSSYEQYF. For the CDR3, the DNA is TGCAGCGTTGAAGTAAGGGGGAGCTCCTACGAGCAGTACTTC.